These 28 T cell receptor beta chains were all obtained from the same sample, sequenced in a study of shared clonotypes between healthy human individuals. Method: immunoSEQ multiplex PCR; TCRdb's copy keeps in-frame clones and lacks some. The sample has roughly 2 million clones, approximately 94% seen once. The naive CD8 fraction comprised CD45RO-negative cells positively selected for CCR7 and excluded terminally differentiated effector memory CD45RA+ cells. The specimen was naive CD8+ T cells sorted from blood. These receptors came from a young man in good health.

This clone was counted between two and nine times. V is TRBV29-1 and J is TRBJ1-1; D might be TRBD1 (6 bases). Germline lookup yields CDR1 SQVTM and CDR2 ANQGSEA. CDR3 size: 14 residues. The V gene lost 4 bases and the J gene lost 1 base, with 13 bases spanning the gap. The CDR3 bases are TGCAGCGTTGCACGACAGGACTCGAACACTGAAGCTTTCTTT. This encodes CSVARQDSNTEAFF.

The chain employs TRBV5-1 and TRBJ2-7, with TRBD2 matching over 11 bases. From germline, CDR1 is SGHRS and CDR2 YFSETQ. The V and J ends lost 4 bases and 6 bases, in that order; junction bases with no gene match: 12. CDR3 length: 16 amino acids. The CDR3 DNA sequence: TGCGCCAGCAGCGGCGGGACTAGCGGCCCCTGGGGCGAGCAGTACTTC. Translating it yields CASSGGTSGPWGEQYF.

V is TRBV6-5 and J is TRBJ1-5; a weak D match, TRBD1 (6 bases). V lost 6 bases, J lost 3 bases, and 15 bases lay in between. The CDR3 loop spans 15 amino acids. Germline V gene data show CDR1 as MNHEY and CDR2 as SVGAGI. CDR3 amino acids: CASSPTDSYNQPQHF. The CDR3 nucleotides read TGTGCCAGCAGCCCTACGGACAGCTACAATCAGCCCCAGCATTTT.

The CDR3 sequence: CASSVGQEETQYF. The CDR3 coding sequence is TGTGCCAGCAGCGTAGGGCAGGAAGAGACCCAGTACTTC. The gene calls are TRBV9 and TRBJ2-5; D gene ambiguous. Germline CDR1 SGDLS, CDR2 YYNGEE. The CDR3 consists of 13 residues. V was shortened by 0 bases and J by 3 bases, with 6 bases between the two germline ends.

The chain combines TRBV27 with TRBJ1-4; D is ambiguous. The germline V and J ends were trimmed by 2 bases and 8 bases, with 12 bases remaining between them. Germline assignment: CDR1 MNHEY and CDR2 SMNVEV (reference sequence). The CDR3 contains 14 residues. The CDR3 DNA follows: TGTGCCAGCAGTTTAGGAGTTGCCACGGAAAAACTGTTTTTT. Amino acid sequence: CASSLGVATEKLFF.

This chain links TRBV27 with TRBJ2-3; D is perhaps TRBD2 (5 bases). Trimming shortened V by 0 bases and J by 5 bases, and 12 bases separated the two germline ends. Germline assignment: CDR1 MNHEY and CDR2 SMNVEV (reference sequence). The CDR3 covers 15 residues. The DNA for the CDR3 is TGTGCCAGCAGTTTATCGATTATAGCGTTAGATACGCAGTATTTT. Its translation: CASSLSIIALDTQYF.

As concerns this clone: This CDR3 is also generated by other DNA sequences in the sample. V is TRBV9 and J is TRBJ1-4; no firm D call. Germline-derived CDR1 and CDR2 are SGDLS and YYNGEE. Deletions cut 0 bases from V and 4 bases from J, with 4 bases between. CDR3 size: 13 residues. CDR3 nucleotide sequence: TGTGCCAGCAGCGTAGCGAGTAATGAAAAACTGTTTTTT. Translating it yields CASSVASNEKLFF.

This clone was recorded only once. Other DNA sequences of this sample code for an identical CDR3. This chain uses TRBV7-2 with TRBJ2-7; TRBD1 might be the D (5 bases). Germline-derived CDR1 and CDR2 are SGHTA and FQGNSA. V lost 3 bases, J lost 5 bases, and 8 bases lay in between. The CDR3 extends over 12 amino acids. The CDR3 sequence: CASSFGADEQYF. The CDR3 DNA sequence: TGTGCCAGCAGCTTTGGGGCGGACGAGCAGTACTTC.

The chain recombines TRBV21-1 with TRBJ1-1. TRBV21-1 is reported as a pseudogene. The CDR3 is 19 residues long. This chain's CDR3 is CASSAHSRKGGGMNTEAFF. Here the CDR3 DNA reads TGTGCCAGCAGCGCCCACTCGAGGAAGGGCGGAGGAATGAACACTGAAGCTTTCTTT.

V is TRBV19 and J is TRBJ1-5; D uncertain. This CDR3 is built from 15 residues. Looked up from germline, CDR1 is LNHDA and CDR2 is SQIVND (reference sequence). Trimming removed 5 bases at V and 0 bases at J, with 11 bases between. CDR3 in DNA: TGTGCCAGTAGTGCGGGGTACAATAGCAATCAGCCCCAGCATTTT. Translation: CASSAGYNSNQPQHF.

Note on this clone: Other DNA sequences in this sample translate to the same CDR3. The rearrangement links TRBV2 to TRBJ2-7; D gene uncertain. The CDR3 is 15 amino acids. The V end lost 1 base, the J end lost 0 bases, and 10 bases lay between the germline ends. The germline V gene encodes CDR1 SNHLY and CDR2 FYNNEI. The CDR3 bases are TGTGCCAGCAGTGAAGGGCCAGTAAGCTCCTACGAGCAGTACTTC. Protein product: CASSEGPVSSYEQYF.

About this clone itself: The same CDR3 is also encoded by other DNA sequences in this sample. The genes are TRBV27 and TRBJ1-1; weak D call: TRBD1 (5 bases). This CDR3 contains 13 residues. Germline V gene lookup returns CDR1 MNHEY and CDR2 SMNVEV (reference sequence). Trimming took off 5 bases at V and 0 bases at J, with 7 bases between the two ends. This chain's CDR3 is CASSPGLNTEAFF. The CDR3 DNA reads TGTGCCAGCAGTCCAGGGTTGAACACTGAAGCTTTCTTT.

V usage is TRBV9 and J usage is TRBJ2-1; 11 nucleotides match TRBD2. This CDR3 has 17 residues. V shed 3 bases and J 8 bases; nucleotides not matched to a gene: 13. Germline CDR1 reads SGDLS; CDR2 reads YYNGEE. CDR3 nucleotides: TGTGCCAGCAGCGCCCCACTAGCGGGGGCATCTTCCGATGAGCAGTTCTTC. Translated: CASSAPLAGASSDEQFF.

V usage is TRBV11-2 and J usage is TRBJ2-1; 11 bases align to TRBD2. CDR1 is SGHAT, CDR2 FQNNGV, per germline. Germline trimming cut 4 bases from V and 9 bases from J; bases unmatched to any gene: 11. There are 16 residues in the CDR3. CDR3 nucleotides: TGTGCCAGCAGCTCACAACTAGCGGGAGTATTGGGTGAGCAGTTCTTC. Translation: CASSSQLAGVLGEQFF.

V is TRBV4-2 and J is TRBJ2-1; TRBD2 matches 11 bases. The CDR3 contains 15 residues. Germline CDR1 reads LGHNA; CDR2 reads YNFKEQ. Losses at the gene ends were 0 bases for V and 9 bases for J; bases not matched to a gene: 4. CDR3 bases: TGTGCCAGCAGCCAAGATCTAGGGACTAGCGGTGAGCAGTTCTTC. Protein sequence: CASSQDLGTSGEQFF.

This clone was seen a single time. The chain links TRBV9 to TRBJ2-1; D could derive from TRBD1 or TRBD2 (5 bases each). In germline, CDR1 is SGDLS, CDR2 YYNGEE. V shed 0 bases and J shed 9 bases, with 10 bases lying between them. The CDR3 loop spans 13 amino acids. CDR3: CASSVGGVTEQFF. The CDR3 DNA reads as TGTGCCAGCAGCGTAGGAGGGGTGACTGAGCAGTTCTTC.

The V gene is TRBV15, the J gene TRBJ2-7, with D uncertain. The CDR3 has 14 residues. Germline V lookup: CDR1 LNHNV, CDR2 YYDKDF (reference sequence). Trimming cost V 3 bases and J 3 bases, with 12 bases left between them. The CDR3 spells CATSSPAAIYEQYF. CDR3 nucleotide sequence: TGTGCCACCAGCAGTCCGGCAGCGATCTACGAGCAGTACTTC.

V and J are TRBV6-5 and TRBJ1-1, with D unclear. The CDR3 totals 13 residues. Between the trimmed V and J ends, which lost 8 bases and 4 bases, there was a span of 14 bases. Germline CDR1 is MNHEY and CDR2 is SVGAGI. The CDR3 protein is CASGPGRSTEAFF. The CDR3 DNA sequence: TGTGCCAGCGGCCCGGGGAGATCCACTGAAGCTTTCTTT.

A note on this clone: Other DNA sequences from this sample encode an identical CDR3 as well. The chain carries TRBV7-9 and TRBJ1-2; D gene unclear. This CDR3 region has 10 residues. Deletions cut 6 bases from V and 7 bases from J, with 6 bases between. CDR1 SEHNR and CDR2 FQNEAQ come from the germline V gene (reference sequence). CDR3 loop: CASSPGGYTF. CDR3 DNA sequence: TGTGCCAGCAGTCCCGGTGGCTACACCTTC.

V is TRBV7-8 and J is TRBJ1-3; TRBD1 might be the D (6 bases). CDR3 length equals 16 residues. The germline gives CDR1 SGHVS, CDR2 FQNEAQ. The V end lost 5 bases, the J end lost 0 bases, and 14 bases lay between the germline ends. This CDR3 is CASSEGGVSSGNTIYF. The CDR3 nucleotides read TGTGCCAGCAGCGAGGGGGGGGTGAGCTCTGGAAACACCATATATTTT.

CDR3 nucleotide sequence: TGCGCCAGCAGCTCCCGACGGGGGGGAGAAGGGAACACCGGGGAGCTGTTTTTT. This codes for CASSSRRGGEGNTGELFF. This chain connects TRBV4-1 to TRBJ2-2; 8 bases line up with TRBD2. From germline, CDR1 is MGHRA and CDR2 YSYEKL. The CDR3 contains 18 residues. Trimming took 5 bases from V and 1 from J; bases not matched to a gene: 12.

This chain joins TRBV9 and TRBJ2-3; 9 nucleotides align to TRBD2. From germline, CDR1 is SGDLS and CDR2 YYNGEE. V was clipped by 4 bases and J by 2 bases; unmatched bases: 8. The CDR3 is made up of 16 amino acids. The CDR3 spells CASSFGTSITTDTQYF. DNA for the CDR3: TGTGCCAGCAGCTTCGGGACTAGCATCACCACAGATACGCAGTATTTT. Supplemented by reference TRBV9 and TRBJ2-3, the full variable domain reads DSGVTQTPKHLITATGQRVTLRCSPRSGDLSVYWYQQSLDQGLQFLIQYYNGEERAKGNILERFSAQQFPDLHSELNLSSLELGDSALYFCASSFGTSITTDTQYFGPGTRLTVL.

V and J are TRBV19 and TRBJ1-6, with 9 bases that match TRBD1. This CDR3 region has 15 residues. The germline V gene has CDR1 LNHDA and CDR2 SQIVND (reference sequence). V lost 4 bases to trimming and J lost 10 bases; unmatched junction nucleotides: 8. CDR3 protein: CASSTPQGASSPLHF. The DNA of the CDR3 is TGTGCCAGTAGTACACCACAGGGGGCAAGCTCACCCCTCCACTTT.

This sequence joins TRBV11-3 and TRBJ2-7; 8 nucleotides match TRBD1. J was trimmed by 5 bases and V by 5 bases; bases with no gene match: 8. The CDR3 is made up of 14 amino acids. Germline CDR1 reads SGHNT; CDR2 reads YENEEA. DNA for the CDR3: TGTGCCAGCAGCACCTCGGACAGGGAGGACGAGCAGTACTTC. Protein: CASSTSDREDEQYF.

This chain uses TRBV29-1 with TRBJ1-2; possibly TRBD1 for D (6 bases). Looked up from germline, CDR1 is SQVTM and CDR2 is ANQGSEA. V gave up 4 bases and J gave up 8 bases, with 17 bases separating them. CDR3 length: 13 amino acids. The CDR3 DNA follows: TGCAGCGTTGCCGAGGGGGGGGATGAAGGCTACACCTTC. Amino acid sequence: CSVAEGGDEGYTF.

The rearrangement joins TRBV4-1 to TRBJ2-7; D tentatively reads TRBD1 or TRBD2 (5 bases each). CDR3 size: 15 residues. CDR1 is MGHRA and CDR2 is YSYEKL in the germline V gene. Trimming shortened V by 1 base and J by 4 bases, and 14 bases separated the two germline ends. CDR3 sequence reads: CASSQVWDRQYEQYF. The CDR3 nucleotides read TGCGCCAGCAGCCAAGTTTGGGACCGCCAGTACGAGCAGTACTTC.

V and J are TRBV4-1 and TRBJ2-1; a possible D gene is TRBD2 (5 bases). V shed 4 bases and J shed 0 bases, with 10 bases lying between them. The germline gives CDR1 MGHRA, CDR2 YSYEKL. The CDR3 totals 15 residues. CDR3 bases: TGCGCCAGCAGCCTCACGGGAAGCTCCTACAATGAGCAGTTCTTC. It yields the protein CASSLTGSSYNEQFF.

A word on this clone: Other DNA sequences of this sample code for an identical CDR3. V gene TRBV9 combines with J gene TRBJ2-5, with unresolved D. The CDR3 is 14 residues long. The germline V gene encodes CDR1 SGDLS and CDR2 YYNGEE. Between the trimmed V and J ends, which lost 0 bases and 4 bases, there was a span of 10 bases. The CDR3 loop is CASSVDGLRETQYF. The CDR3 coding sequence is TGTGCCAGCAGCGTAGATGGCCTTCGAGAGACCCAGTACTTC.